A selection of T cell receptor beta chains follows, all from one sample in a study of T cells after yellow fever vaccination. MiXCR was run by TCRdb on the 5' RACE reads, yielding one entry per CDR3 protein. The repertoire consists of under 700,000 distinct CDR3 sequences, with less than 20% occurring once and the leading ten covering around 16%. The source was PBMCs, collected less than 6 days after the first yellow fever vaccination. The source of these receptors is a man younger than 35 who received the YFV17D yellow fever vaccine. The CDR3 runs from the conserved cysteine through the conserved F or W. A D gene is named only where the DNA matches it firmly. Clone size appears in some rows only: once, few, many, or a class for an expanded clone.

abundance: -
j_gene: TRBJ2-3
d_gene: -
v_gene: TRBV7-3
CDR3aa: CASSLVLGHGPEYF
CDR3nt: TGTGCCAGCAGCTTAGTTTTGGGCCACGGGCCTGAGTATTTT

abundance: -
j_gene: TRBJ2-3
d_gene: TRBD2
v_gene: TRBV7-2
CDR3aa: CASRQTSGVSTDTQYF
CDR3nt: TGTGCCAGCAGACAGACTAGCGGGGTGAGCACAGATACGCAGTATTTT

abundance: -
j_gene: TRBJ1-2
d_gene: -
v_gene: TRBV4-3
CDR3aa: CASSQNRAGSYGYTF
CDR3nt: TGCGCCAGCAGCCAAAACAGGGCGGGGTCCTATGGCTACACCTTC

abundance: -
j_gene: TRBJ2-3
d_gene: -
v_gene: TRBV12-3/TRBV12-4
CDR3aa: CASTFDLFTDTQYF
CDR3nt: TGTGCCAGCACCTTCGATTTATTCACAGATACGCAGTATTTT

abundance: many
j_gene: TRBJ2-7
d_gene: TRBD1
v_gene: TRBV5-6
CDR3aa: CASSRATGAYEQYF
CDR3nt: TGTGCCAGCAGCCGCGCGACAGGGGCCTACGAGCAGTACTTC

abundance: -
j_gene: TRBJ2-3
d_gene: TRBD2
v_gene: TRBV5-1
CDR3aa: CASSLPLAGATDTQYF
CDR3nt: TGCGCCAGCAGCTTACCCCTAGCGGGTGCCACAGATACGCAGTATTTT

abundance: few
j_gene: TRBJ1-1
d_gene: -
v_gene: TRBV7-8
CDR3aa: CASTQDRHHGEAFF
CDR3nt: TGTGCCAGCACCCAAGACCGACACCATGGGGAAGCTTTCTTT

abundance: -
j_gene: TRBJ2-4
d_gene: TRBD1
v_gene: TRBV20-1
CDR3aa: CSASDPGGAAKNIQYF
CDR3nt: TGTAGTGCTAGCGACCCAGGGGGCGCAGCCAAAAACATTCAGTACTTC

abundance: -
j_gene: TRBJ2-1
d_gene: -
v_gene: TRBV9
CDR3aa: CASSPSSAPYNEQFF
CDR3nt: TGTGCCAGCAGCCCCTCGAGCGCCCCCTACAATGAGCAGTTCTTC

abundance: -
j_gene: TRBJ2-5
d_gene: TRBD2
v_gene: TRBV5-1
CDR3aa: CASRRALAEETQYF
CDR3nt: TGCGCCAGCCGTAGAGCCCTAGCGGAAGAGACCCAGTACTTC

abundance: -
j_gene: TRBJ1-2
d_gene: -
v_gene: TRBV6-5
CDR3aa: CASSYRGGYTF
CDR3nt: TGTGCCAGCAGTTACAGAGGTGGCTACACCTTC

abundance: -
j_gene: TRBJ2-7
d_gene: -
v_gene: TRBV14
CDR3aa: CASSPGGTGWVEQYF
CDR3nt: TGTGCCAGCAGCCCCGGAGGAACAGGGTGGGTCGAGCAGTACTTC

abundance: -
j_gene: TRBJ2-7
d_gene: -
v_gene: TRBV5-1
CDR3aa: CASSETGTEQYF
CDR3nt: TGCGCCAGTAGCGAGACGGGGACCGAGCAGTACTTC

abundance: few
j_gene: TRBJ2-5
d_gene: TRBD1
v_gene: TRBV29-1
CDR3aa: CSVQGTGIETQYF
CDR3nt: TGCAGCGTACAAGGGACAGGGATAGAGACCCAGTACTTC

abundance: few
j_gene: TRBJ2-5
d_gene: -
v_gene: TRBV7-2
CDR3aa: CASSLVGAALEETQYF
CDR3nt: TGTGCCAGCAGCTTAGTTGGGGCCGCGCTAGAGGAGACCCAGTACTTC

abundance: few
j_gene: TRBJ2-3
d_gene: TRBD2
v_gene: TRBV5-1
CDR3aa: CASSLPLAGSTDTQYF
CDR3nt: TGCGCCAGCAGCCTCCCACTAGCGGGGAGCACAGATACGCAGTATTTT

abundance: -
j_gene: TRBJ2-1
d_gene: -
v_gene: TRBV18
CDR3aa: CASSPPRMAGASNEQFF
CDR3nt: TGTGCCAGCTCACCCCCCCGGATGGCGGGGGCCAGCAATGAGCAGTTCTTC

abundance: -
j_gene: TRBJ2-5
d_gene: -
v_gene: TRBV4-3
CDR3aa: CASSQESGRAFETQYF
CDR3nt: TGCGCCAGCAGCCAAGAGTCGGGCAGGGCCTTCGAGACCCAGTACTTC

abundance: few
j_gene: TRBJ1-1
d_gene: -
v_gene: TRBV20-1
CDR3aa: CSARGVGRPNTEAFF
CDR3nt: TGCAGTGCTAGAGGTGTGGGGAGACCGAACACTGAAGCTTTCTTT

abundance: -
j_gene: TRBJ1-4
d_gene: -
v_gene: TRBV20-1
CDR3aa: CSASPGQGLEKLFF
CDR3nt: TGCAGTGCCTCCCCCGGGCAGGGCCTTGAAAAACTGTTTTTT

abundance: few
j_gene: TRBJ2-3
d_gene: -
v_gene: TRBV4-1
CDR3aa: CASSQETGSDTQYF
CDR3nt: TGCGCCAGCAGCCAAGAGACAGGTTCTGATACGCAGTATTTT

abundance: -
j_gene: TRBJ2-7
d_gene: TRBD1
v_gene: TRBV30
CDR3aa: CAWSFGQGNYEQYF
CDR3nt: TGTGCCTGGAGCTTCGGACAGGGGAACTACGAGCAGTACTTC

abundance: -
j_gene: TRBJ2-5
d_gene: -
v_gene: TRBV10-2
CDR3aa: CASSDQFGTQYF
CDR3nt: TGCGCCAGCAGTGATCAATTCGGGACCCAGTACTTC

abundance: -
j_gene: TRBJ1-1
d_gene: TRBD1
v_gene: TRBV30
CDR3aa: CAWSALNQGVWDTEAFF
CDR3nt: TGTGCCTGGAGTGCCCTGAACCAGGGGGTCTGGGACACTGAAGCTTTCTTT

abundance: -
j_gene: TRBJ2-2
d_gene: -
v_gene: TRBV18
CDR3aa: CASSTGQTNTGELFF
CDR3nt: TGTGCCAGCTCAACCGGACAAACGAACACCGGGGAGCTGTTTTTT

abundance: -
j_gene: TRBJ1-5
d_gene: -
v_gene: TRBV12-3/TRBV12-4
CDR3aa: CASSLGGYRQPQHF
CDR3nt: TGTGCCAGCAGTTTGGGGGGATATAGGCAGCCCCAGCATTTT

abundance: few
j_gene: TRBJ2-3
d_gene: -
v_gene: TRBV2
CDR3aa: CASSEGTGAALDTQYF
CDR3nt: TGTGCCAGCAGTGAAGGGACGGGGGCGGCCTTGGATACGCAGTATTTT

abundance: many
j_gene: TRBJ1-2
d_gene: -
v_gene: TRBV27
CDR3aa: CASSLSYSYGYTF
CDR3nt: TGTGCCAGCAGTTTATCGTACTCGTATGGCTACACCTTC

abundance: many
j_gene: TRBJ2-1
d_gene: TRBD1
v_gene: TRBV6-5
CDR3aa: CASSQDRGYNEQFF
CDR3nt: TGTGCCAGCAGTCAGGACAGGGGGTACAATGAGCAGTTCTTC

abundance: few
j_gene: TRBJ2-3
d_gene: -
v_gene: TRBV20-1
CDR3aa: CSAFSTDTQYF
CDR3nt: TGCAGTGCTTTTAGCACAGATACGCAGTATTTT

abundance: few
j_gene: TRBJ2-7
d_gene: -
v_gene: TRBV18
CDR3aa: CASSPDHSYEQYF
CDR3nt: TGTGCCAGCTCACCCGACCACTCCTACGAGCAGTACTTC

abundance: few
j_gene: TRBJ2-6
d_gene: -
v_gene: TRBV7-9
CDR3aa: CASSLDQTFVLTF
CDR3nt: TGTGCCAGCAGCTTAGATCAGACTTTCGTCCTGACTTTC

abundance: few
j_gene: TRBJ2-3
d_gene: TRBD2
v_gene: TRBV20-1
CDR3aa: CSANWGGRTDTQYF
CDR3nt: TGCAGTGCTAACTGGGGGGGTCGCACAGATACGCAGTATTTT

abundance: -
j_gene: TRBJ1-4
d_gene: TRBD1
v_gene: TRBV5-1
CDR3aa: CASTWGQGEEKLFF
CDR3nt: TGCGCCAGCACGTGGGGACAGGGGGAGGAAAAACTGTTTTTT

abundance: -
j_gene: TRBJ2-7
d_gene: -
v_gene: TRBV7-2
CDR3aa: CASSLGPKGAGEQYF
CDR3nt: TGTGCCAGCAGCTTAGGCCCGAAGGGGGCGGGGGAGCAGTACTTC

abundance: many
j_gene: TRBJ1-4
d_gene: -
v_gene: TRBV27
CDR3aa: CASSLLGATNEKLFF
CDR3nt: TGTGCCAGCAGTTTATTGGGGGCAACTAATGAAAAACTGTTTTTT

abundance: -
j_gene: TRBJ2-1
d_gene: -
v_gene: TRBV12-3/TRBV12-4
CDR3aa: CASSSTLAGGEQFF
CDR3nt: TGTGCCAGCAGTTCGACCCTGGCCGGCGGTGAGCAGTTCTTC

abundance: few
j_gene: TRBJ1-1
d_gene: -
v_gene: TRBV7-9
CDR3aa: CASSSLDLNTEAFF
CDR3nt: TGTGCCAGCAGCTCTTTGGACCTGAACACTGAAGCTTTCTTT

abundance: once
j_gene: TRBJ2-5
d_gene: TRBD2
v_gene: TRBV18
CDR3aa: CASSLGLAEQETQYF
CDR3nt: TGTGCCAGCTCACTAGGACTAGCGGAACAAGAGACCCAGTACTTC

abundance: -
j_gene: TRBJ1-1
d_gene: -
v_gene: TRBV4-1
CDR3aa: CASSHSGGWGGYEAFF
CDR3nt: TGCGCCAGCAGCCACTCCGGGGGCTGGGGGGGGTACGAAGCTTTCTTT

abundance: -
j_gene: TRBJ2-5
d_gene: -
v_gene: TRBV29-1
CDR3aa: CSVEQQTETQYF
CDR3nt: TGCAGCGTTGAACAGCAAACAGAGACCCAGTACTTC

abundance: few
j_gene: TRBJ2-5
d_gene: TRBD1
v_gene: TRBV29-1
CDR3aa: CSVQGAETQYF
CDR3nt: TGCAGCGTTCAGGGGGCGGAGACCCAGTACTTC

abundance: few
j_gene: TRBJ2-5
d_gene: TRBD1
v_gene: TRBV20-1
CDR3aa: CSATGTEGEETQYF
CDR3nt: TGCAGTGCTACAGGGACAGAGGGTGAGGAGACCCAGTACTTC

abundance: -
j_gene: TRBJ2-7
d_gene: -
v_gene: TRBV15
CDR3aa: CATSKSPLLAIYEQYF
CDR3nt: TGTGCCACCAGCAAGAGTCCACTCCTTGCCATCTACGAGCAGTACTTC

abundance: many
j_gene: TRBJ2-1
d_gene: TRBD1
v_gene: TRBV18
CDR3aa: CASSLTSPGQGNEQFF
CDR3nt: TGTGCCAGCTCGCTAACGTCTCCGGGACAGGGCAATGAGCAGTTCTTC

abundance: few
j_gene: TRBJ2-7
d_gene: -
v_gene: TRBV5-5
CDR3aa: CASSPEPGNNREQYF
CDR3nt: TGTGCCAGCAGCCCCGAACCTGGGAATAACAGGGAGCAGTACTTC

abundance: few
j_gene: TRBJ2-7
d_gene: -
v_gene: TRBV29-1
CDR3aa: CSVGGAPREQYF
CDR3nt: TGCAGCGTTGGAGGTGCCCCCCGAGAGCAGTACTTC

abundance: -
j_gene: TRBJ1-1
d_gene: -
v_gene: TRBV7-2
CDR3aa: CASSLKPRNTEAFF
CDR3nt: TGTGCCAGCAGCTTAAAGCCCAGGAACACTGAAGCTTTCTTT

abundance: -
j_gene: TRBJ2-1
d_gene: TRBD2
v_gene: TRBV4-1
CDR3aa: CASSQDLAGDPPEQFF
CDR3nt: TGCGCCAGCAGCCAAGATCTAGCGGGGGACCCCCCCGAGCAGTTCTTC

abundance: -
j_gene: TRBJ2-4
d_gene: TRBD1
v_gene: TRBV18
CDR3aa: CASSTGTGADKNIQYF
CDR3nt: TGTGCCAGCTCAACCGGGACAGGGGCCGACAAAAACATTCAGTACTTC

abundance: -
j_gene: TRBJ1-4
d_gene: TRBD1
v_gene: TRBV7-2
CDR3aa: CASSPTGGLFELFF
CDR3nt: TGTGCCAGCAGTCCGACAGGGGGCTTGTTTGAACTGTTTTTT

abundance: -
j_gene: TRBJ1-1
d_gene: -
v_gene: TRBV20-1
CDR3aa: CSARAPSGQYTEAFF
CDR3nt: TGCAGTGCTAGAGCCCCCTCCGGACAGTACACTGAAGCTTTCTTT

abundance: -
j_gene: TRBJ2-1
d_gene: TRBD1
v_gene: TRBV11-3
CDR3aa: CASSLGTGGGYEQFF
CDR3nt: TGTGCCAGCAGCTTAGGGACAGGGGGCGGATATGAGCAGTTCTTC

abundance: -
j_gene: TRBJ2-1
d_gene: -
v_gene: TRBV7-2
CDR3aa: CASSQARYHEQFF
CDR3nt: TGTGCCAGCAGCCAAGCCCGGTACCATGAGCAGTTCTTC

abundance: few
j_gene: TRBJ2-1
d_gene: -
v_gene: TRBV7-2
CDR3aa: CASSHGDRRENEQFF
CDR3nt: TGTGCCAGCAGCCATGGCGACCGGAGGGAGAATGAGCAGTTCTTC

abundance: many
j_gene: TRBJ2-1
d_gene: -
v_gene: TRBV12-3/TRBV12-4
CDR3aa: CASSLRGHEQFF
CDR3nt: TGTGCCAGCAGCCTCAGGGGTCATGAGCAGTTCTTC

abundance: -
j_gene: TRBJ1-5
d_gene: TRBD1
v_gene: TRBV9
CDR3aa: CASSTGQESNQPQHF
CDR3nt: TGTGCCAGCAGCACGGGACAGGAAAGCAATCAGCCCCAGCATTTT

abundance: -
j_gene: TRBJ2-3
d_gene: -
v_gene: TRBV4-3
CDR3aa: CASSQEFLYESTDTQYF
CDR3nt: TGCGCCAGCAGCCAAGAGTTTCTATATGAAAGCACAGATACGCAGTATTTT

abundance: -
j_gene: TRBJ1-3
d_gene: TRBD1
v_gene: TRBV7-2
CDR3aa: CASSLEGAQGNTIYF
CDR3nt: TGTGCCAGCAGCTTAGAGGGGGCGCAGGGAAACACCATATATTTT

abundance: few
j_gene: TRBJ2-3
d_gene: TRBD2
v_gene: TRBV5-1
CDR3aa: CASSPKGLAGTDTQYF
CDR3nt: TGCGCCAGCAGCCCAAAGGGACTAGCGGGCACAGATACGCAGTATTTT